This paragraph reports one T cell receptor (beta chain). Its antigen is as yet unknown. The source of the sample is a study of early T cells in non-severe SARS-CoV-2 infection. Study details: Sequencing input comprised bulk RNA from unsorted whole blood; chain pairing was not available. Whole-study results and caveats: A preference for anti-spike CD8 responses marked VDJdb matching, which missed private and CD4 specificities.

This CDR3 has 15 amino acids. Trimming cost V 6 bases and J 1 base; bases outside gene matches: 3. Per the germline V gene, CDR1 is DFQATT and CDR2 is SNEGSKA (reference sequence). Individual cDNA molecules were tagged with unique molecular identifiers, the study reported. TCRdb reprocessed the 5' RACE reads with MiXCR, giving one entry per CDR3 protein. Here the sample spans around 30,000 distinct CDR3 sequences, about 5% being singletons. The chain combines TRBV20-1 with TRBJ2-3, with 14 positions matching TRBD2. Sequencing input: whole blood. The receptor comes from an adult who was a healthcare worker with PCR-confirmed SARS-CoV-2 infection or an uninfected control (not recorded which). The CDR3 is CSAGTSGGRTDTQYF. For the CDR3, the DNA is TGCAGTGCGGGGACTAGCGGGGGCCGCACAGATACGCAGTATTTT.